This paragraph reports one TCR beta chain. This sample is drawn from a study of blood T cell repertoires in COVID-19. Method: immunoSEQ multiplex PCR; TCRdb's copy keeps in-frame clones and lacks some. The table includes 300,000 to 350,000 clones, 70% to 90% detected once. Germline CDR1 is MNHEY and CDR2 is SVGEGT. After removal of 5 bases from V and 4 bases from J, the junction contained 13 bases not matched to a gene. The CDR3 covers 16 residues. The chain joins TRBV6-2 or TRBV6-3 to TRBJ2-7; 8 bases fit TRBD1. Sequenced material: PBMCs or T cells enriched from blood (not recorded which). The TCR originated in a man under 40 who had recovered from COVID-19. The CDR3 loop is CASSGTQDRVKYEQYF. CDR3 nucleotide sequence: TGTGCCAGCAGTGGAACTCAGGACAGGGTGAAGTACGAGCAGTACTTC.